This T cell receptor (beta chain) was found in a study of blood T cell repertoires in COVID-19. Study at large: Specimens from acute and convalescent COVID-19 originated in the United States, Italy and Spain. PBMCs, B-cell-depleted T cells, or T cells provided the cDNA or gDNA that made up the material.

Germline CDR1 reads MNHNS; CDR2 reads SASEGT. V was clipped by 3 bases and J by 7 bases; unmatched bases: 11. This CDR3 is built from 16 residues. It was during active infection that Seattle patients were enrolled and then longitudinally followed. In the original processing: Reference gene primers were amplified, and this amplification served to estimate nucleated cell counts. Clones were read by immunoSEQ multiplex PCR, and TCRdb kept only the in-frame ones, dropping some. V and J calls and clone size come straight from that table; D and trimming were deduced from the DNA. The sample shows fewer than 600,000 clones, approximately 92% of them seen only once. This clone has a handful of counts.

This receptor was obtained from a man aged 18 to 35 with COVID-19, enrolled during active disease. The chain uses TRBV6-1 and TRBJ2-4; 8 nucleotides agree with TRBD1. Sequencing used peripheral blood. The CDR3 protein is CASSDPPTGEWNIQYF. The CDR3 nucleotides read TGTGCCAGCAGTGACCCCCCGACAGGGGAGTGGAACATTCAGTACTTC.